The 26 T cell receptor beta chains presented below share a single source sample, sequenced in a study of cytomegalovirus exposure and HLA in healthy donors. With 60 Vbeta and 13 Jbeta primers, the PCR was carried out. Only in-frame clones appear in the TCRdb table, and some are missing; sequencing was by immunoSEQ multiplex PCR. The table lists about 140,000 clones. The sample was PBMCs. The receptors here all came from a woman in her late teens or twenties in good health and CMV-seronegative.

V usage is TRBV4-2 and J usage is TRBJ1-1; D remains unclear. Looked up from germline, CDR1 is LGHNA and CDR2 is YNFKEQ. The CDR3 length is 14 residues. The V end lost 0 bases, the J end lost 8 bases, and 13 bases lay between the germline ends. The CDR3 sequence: CASSQEGGVREAFF. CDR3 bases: TGTGCCAGCAGCCAAGAGGGCGGGGTTCGGGAAGCTTTCTTT.

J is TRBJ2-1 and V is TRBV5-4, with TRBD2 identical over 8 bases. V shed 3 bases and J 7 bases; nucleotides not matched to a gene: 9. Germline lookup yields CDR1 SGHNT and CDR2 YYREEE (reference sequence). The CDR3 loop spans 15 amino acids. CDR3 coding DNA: TGTGCCAGCAGCTCCGGGACTAGTAGGATGAATGAGCAGTTCTTC. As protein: CASSSGTSRMNEQFF.

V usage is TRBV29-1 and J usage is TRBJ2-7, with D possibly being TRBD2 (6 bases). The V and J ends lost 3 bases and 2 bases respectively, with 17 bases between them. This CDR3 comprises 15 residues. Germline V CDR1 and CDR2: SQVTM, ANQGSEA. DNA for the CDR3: TGCAGCGTTGATCCCACGGGGGACCCCACCTACGAGCAGTACGTC. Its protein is CSVDPTGDPTYEQYV.

CDR3 sequence (DNA): TGTGCCAGCAAGAGGCTAGCGGGGCTCACAGATACGCAGTATTTT. As protein: CASKRLAGLTDTQYF. The V and J genes are TRBV2 and TRBJ2-3; 9 bases fit TRBD2. Germline V gives CDR1 SNHLY, CDR2 FYNNEI. V gave up 7 bases and J gave up 2 bases; unmatched junction bases: 7. The CDR3 sequence is 15 residues long.

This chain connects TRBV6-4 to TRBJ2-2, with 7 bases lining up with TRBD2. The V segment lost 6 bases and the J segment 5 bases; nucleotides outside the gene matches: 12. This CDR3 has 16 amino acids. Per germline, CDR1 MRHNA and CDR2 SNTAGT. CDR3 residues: CASSKGSGAGTGELFF. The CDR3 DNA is TGTGCCAGCAGCAAGGGCAGTGGAGCGGGAACCGGGGAGCTGTTTTTT.

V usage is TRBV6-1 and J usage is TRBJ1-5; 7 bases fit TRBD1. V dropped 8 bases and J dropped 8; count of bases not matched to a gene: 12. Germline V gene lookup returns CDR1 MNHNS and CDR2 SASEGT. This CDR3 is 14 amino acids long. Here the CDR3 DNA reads TGTGCCAGCTCCCGACAAGGGGGCGGGGAGCCCCAGCATTTT. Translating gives CASSRQGGGEPQHF.

In nucleotides, the CDR3 is TGTGCCAGTAAAAGGAGGGGTATGAACACTGAAGCTTTCTTT. It encodes CASKRRGMNTEAFF. This chain uses TRBV19 with TRBJ1-1; tentative D call: TRBD1 (5 bases). The CDR3 extends over 14 amino acids. Germline V gives CDR1 LNHDA, CDR2 SQIVND (reference sequence). Trimming took 7 bases from V and 0 from J, leaving 12 bases between them.

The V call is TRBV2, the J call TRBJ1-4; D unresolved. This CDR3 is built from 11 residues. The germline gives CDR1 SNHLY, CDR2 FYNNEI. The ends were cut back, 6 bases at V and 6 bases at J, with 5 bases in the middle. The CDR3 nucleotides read TGTGCCAGCAGCCCCGATGAAAAACTGTTTTTT. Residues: CASSPDEKLFF.

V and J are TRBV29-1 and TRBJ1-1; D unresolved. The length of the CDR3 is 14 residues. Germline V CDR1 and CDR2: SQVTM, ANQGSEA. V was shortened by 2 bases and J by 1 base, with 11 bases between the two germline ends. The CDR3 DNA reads TGCAGCGTTGAAAGCCGGGTTTCGAACACTGAAGCTTTCTTT. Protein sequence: CSVESRVSNTEAFF.

Written as DNA, the CDR3 is TGTGCCAGCAGTTACTCGTTGTCCGATCAGCCCCAGCATTTT. Protein sequence: CASSYSLSDQPQHF. The chain employs TRBV6-5 and TRBJ1-5; no definite D call. Germline V gene lookup returns CDR1 MNHEY and CDR2 SVGAGI. Trimming took off 0 bases at V and 5 bases at J, with 8 bases between the two ends. This CDR3 contains 14 residues.

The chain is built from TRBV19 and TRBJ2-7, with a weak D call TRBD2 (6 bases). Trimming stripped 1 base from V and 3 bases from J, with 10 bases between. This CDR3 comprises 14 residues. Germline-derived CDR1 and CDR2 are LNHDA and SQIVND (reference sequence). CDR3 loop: CASSIAGVNYEQYF. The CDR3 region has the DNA TGTGCCAGTAGTATAGCGGGAGTAAACTACGAGCAGTACTTC.

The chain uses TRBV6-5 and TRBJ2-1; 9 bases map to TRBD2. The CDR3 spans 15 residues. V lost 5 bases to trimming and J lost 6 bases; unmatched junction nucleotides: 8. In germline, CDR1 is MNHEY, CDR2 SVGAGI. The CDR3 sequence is CASSTQGLASNEQFF. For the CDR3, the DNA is TGTGCCAGCAGTACCCAGGGACTAGCAAGCAATGAGCAGTTCTTC.

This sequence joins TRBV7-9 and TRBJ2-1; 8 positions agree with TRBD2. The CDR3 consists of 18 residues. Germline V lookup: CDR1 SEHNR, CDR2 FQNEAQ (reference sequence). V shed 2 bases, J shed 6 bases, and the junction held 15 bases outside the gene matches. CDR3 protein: CASSLPLRFSGITNEQFF. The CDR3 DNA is TGTGCCAGCAGCTTACCACTACGATTTAGCGGGATTACCAATGAGCAGTTCTTC.

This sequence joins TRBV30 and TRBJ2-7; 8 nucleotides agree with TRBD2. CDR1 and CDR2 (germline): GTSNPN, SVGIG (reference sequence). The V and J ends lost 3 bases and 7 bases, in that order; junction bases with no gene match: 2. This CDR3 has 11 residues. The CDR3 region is CAWSRGGEQYF. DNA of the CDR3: TGTGCCTGGAGCCGGGGGGGTGAGCAGTACTTC.

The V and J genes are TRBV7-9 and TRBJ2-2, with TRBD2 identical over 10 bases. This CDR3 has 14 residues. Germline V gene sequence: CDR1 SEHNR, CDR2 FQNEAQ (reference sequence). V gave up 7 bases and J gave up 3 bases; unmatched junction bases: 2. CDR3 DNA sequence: TGTGCCAGCAAAGGACTAGCGGACACCGGGGAGCTGTTTTTT. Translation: CASKGLADTGELFF.

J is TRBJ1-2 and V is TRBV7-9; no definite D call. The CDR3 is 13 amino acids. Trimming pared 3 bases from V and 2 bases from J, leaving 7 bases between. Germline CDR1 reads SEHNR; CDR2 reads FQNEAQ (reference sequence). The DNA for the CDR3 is TGTGCCAGCAGCTTTAACAGCAACTATGGCTACACCTTC. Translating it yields CASSFNSNYGYTF.

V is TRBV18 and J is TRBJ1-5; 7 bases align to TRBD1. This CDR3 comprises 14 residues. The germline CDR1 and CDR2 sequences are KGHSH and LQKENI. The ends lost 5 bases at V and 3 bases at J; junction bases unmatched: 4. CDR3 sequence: CASSGTEPNQPQHF. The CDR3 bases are TGTGCCAGCTCAGGGACAGAACCCAATCAGCCCCAGCATTTT.

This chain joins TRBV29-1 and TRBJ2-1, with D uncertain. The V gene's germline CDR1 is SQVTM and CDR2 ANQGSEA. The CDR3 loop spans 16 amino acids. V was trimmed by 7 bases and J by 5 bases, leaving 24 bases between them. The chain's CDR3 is CSAPRIPELVDNEQFF. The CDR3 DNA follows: TGCAGCGCACCAAGGATACCGGAGCTGGTCGACAATGAGCAGTTCTTC.

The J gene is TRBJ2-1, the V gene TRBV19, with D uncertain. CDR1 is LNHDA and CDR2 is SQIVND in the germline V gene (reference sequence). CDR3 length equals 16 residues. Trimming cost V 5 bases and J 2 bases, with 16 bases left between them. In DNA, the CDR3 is TGTGCCAGTAGTTTCGACACCAGATATACCTACAATGAGCAGTTCTTC. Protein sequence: CASSFDTRYTYNEQFF.

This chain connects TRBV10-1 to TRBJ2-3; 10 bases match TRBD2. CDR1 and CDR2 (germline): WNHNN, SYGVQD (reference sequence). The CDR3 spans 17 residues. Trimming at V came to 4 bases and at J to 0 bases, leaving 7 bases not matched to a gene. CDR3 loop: CASSGLAGAGSTDTQYF. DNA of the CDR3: TGCGCCAGCAGTGGCCTAGCGGGAGCAGGAAGCACAGATACGCAGTATTTT.

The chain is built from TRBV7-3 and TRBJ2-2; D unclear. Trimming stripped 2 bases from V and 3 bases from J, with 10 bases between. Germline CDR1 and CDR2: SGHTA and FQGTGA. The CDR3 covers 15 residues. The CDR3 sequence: CASSLSGSHTGELFF. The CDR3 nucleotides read TGTGCCAGCAGCTTATCGGGTTCCCACACCGGGGAGCTGTTTTTT.

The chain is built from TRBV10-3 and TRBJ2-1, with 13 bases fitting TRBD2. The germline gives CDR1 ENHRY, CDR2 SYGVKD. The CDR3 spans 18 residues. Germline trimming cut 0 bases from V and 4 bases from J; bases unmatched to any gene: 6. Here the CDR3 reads CAISESSPGLAGYNEQFF. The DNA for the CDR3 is TGTGCCATCAGTGAGTCCTCGCCGGGACTAGCGGGATACAATGAGCAGTTCTTC.

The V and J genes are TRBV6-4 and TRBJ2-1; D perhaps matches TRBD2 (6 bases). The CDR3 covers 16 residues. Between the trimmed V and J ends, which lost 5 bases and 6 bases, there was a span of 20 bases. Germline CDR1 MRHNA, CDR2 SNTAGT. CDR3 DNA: TGTGCCAGCAGTCCCCATGGACGGGAGCCCTCCAATGAGCAGTTCTTC. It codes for CASSPHGREPSNEQFF.

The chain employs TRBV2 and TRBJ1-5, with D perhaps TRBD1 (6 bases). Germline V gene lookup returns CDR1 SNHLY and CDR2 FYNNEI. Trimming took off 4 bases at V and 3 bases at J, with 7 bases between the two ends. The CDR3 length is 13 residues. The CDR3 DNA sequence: TGTGCCAGCAGTGGGGACAACAATCAGCCCCAGCATTTT. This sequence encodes CASSGDNNQPQHF. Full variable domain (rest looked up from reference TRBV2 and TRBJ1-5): EPEVTQTPSHQVTQMGQEVILRCVPISNHLYFYWYRQILGQKVEFLVSFYNNEISEKSEIFDDQFSVERPDGSNFTLKIRSTKLEDSAMYFCASSGDNNQPQHFGDGTRLSIL.

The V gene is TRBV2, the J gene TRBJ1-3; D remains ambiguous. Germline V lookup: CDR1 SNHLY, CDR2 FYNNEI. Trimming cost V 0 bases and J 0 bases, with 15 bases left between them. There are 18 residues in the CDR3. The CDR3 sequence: CASSEAFALVSSGNTIYF. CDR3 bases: TGTGCCAGCAGTGAAGCGTTTGCCCTGGTGAGCTCTGGAAACACCATATATTTT.

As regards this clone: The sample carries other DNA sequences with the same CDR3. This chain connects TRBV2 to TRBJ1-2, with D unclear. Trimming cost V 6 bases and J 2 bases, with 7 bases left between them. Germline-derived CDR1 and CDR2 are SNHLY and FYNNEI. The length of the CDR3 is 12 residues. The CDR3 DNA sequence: TGTGCCAGCAGCGTGGGCAACTATGGCTACACCTTC. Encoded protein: CASSVGNYGYTF.